A selection of T cell receptor beta chains follows, all from one sample in a study of control samples from healthy donors and cancer patients. Repertoires were generated with immunoSEQ multiplex PCR, while TCRdb's copy carries only in-frame clones and drops some. In the table there are about 130,000 clones, around 94% of which are singletons. Sequencing used PBMCs. All receptors come from a man aged 55 to 69 with colorectal cancer. Both conserved end residues are trimmed from each CDR3. Fields, in order: V gene, CDR3 length, J gene, CDR3 protein.

TRBV2	14	TRBJ2-1	ASRARLAGAYNEQF
TRBV3-1/TRBV3-2	13	TRBJ1-2	ASSQGVTGVGGYT
TRBV6-5	11	TRBJ2-5	ASGEQGAETQY
TRBV11-2	13	TRBJ2-3	ASSFLRGGTDTQY
TRBV10-3	12	TRBJ2-7	AISESNRFYEQY
TRBV19	10	TRBJ1-1	ASTQGRTEAF
TRBV5-8	9	TRBJ2-1	ASRGFGEQF
TRBV18	11	TRBJ1-2	ASSPGGDYGYT
TRBV6-2/TRBV6-3	12	TRBJ1-1	ASSLMGGDTEAF
TRBV3-1/TRBV3-2	11	TRBJ1-1	ASSQGISSEAF
TRBV3-1/TRBV3-2	15	TRBJ2-2	ASSQAEEGARTGELF
TRBV28	12	TRBJ1-3	ASRSDRGRNTIY
TRBV6-1	12	TRBJ1-2	ASSDWGGPYGYT
TRBV2	10	TRBJ2-7	ASRGTTYEQY
TRBV6-2/TRBV6-3	12	TRBJ1-5	ASSQGSWAQPQH
TRBV4-1	13	TRBJ1-5	ASSQGAPGDQPQH
TRBV10-3	13	TRBJ1-1	AISEQGPRSTEAF
TRBV5-1	13	TRBJ2-7	ASSPSQGVSYEQY
TRBV18	16	TRBJ2-1	ASSPPAGARLSYNEQF
TRBV19	12	TRBJ2-7	ASRTGTVPYEQY
TRBV11-2	12	TRBJ2-5	ASSLDKLAGTQY
TRBV18	12	TRBJ2-3	ASSPKVSTDTQY
TRBV29-1	10	TRBJ2-7	SVGMSSYEQY
TRBV25-1	14	TRBJ2-2	ASSPSGRANTGELF
TRBV4-3	13	TRBJ1-2	ASSQDQGPDYGYT
TRBV7-2	12	TRBJ2-1	ASSSPPGGERQF
TRBV5-1	12	TRBJ1-6	ASSLGQNRSPLH
TRBV3-1/TRBV3-2	13	TRBJ2-3	ASSPTSGGTDTQY
TRBV29-1	10	TRBJ1-2	SVVRQSYGYT
TRBV12-2	13	TRBJ1-1	ASRLPPPWGTEAF
TRBV7-8	11	TRBJ1-5	ASSLDNNQPQH
TRBV5-1	12	TRBJ2-1	ASSPQPSYNEQF
TRBV3-1/TRBV3-2	13	TRBJ1-2	ASSQGGDRPGEYT
TRBV3-1/TRBV3-2	11	TRBJ1-5	ASSPKARQPQH
TRBV7-2	12	TRBJ2-2	ASSLQELSGELF
TRBV11-3	15	TRBJ2-6	ASSHLAGGSGANVLT
TRBV4-3	17	TRBJ2-7	ASSQDPSRRDRGTYEQY
TRBV5-1	13	TRBJ2-1	ASKDRESSYNEQF
TRBV18	13	TRBJ2-3	ASSLGSGGTDTQY
TRBV5-4	12	TRBJ2-3	ASSARLSTDTQY
TRBV7-9	15	TRBJ2-3	ASSRNLGGSSTDTQY
TRBV19	14	TRBJ1-1	ASSIGGDTTNTEAF
TRBV3-1/TRBV3-2	12	TRBJ1-5	ASSAGGADQPQH
TRBV11-2	11	TRBJ2-7	ASSPRTVYEQY
TRBV5-1	13	TRBJ2-2	ASSSLGGGPGELF
TRBV7-2	11	TRBJ1-6	AERGTRNSPLH
TRBV11-2	14	TRBJ1-6	ASSFRRTGMNSPLH
TRBV6-5	11	TRBJ2-6	ASRASGANVLT
TRBV14	12	TRBJ1-4	ASSPRLTNEKLF
TRBV27	11	TRBJ1-2	ASRAGGNYGYT